The 11 T cell receptor beta chains presented below share a single source sample, sequenced in a study of PD-L1 blockade in urothelial cancer. The time point was: pretreatment peripheral blood. Assay: immunoSEQ multiplex PCR; the TCRdb copy retains only in-frame clones and omits some. Of 95,000 or so clones listed, around nine tenths are singletons. Sequencing used PBMCs, obtained around atezolizumab (anti-PD-L1) treatment. The receptors stem from a man aged 60 to 69 with urothelial cancer.

The rearrangement uses TRBV5-1 and TRBJ2-7, with 8 bases lining up with TRBD1. Germline V gene data show CDR1 as SGHRS and CDR2 as YFSETQ. The V gene end was trimmed by 3 bases and the J gene end by 0 bases; junction bases not matched to a gene: 5. The CDR3 has 15 amino acids. DNA of the CDR3: TGCGCCAGCAGCTCGACAGGGGTTAGCTCCTACGAGCAGTACTTC. This codes for CASSSTGVSSYEQYF. The entire variable domain, with the rest obtained from reference TRBV5-1 and TRBJ2-7, is as follows: KAGVTQTPRYLIKTRGQQVTLSCSPISGHRSVSWYQQTPGQGLQFLFEYFSETQRNKGNFPGRFSGRQFSNSRSEMNVSTLELGDSALYLCASSSTGVSSYEQYFGPGTRLTVT.

The CDR3 DNA is TGCGCCAGCAGCCAAGTCCCTGGGCGGGGGCAGGGTACCGGGGAGCTGTTTTTT. Translation gives CASSQVPGRGQGTGELFF. The V gene is TRBV4-1, the J gene TRBJ2-2; TRBD2 is a possible D gene (7 bases). The CDR3 sequence is 18 residues long. Germline V gene lookup returns CDR1 MGHRA and CDR2 YSYEKL. V lost 1 base to trimming and J lost 5 bases, with 20 bases between them.

J is TRBJ2-2 and V is TRBV18; D uncertain. Germline values: CDR1 KGHSH, CDR2 LQKENI. CDR3 size: 14 residues. V shed 3 bases and J shed 4 bases, with 9 bases lying between them. DNA of the CDR3: TGTGCCAGCTCACCGGTCGGTAGCACCGGGGAGCTGTTTTTT. Amino acids: CASSPVGSTGELFF.

The chain joins TRBV28 to TRBJ2-1; 11 nucleotides align to TRBD2. CDR1 is MDHEN and CDR2 is SYDVKM in the germline V gene. This CDR3 region has 15 residues. Losses at the gene ends were 10 bases for V and 3 bases for J; bases not matched to a gene: 8. The CDR3 DNA sequence: TGTGCCACCCAAAGAGGGACTAGCGGCTACAATGAGCAGTTCTTC. Translation gives CATQRGTSGYNEQFF.

In its sample, this clone was seen a few times. V gene TRBV27 combines with J gene TRBJ1-6; unclear D gene. Per the germline V gene, CDR1 is MNHEY and CDR2 is SMNVEV (reference sequence). CDR3 length equals 14 residues. Trimming took 5 bases from V and 0 from J, leaving 5 bases between them. CDR3 residues: CASSPSSYNSPLHF. The CDR3 bases are TGTGCCAGCAGTCCGAGCTCCTATAATTCACCCCTCCACTTT.

This clone was seen only a few times. V is TRBV7-3 and J is TRBJ2-7, with 10 bases aligning to TRBD1. This CDR3 is 14 amino acids long. Germline loops: CDR1 SGHTA, CDR2 FQGTGA. The trim removed 5 bases at V and 5 bases at J, leaving 6 bases unmatched. CDR3 region: CASSPGDRGDEQYF. The CDR3 nucleotides read TGTGCCAGCAGCCCGGGGGACAGGGGAGACGAGCAGTACTTC.

The V and J genes are TRBV2 and TRBJ2-3, with 9 bases fitting TRBD2. This CDR3 region has 14 residues. Trimming took 9 bases from V and 7 from J; bases not matched to a gene: 11. Germline loops: CDR1 SNHLY, CDR2 FYNNEI. The DNA for the CDR3 is TGTGCCAGGGGGTTGGGCGGGGGGGCGAATACGCAGTATTTT. Protein sequence: CARGLGGGANTQYF.

V is TRBV5-8 and J is TRBJ2-5, with 8 bases that match TRBD2. The junction had 4 bases not matched to a gene; V was cut back by 0 bases and J by 0 bases. The CDR3 length is 16 residues. CDR1 and CDR2 from the germline V gene are SGHTS and YDEGEE. The CDR3 coding sequence is TGTGCCAGCAGCTTGGGTAGCGGGGAGTACCAAGAGACCCAGTACTTC. Translated, it gives CASSLGSGEYQETQYF. Variable domain in full (rest from reference TRBV5-8 and TRBJ2-5): EAGVTQSPTHLIKTRGQQATLRCSPISGHTSVYWYQQALGLGLQFLLWYDEGEERNRGNFPPRFSGRQFPNYSSELNVNALELEDSALYLCASSLGSGEYQETQYFGPGTRLLVL.

DNA for the CDR3: TGTGCCAGCAGTCTATACACGGGACAGGGTAATGGCTACACCTTC. As protein: CASSLYTGQGNGYTF. The J gene is TRBJ1-2, the V gene TRBV28; 9 bases align to TRBD1. Germline V CDR1 and CDR2: MDHEN, SYDVKM. The ends lost 5 bases at V and 6 bases at J; junction bases unmatched: 10. This CDR3 has 15 residues.

The CDR3 protein is CASGLEGWDTEAFF. The DNA for the CDR3 is TGTGCTAGTGGTCTAGAGGGTTGGGACACTGAAGCTTTCTTT. V is TRBV12-5 and J is TRBJ1-1; D is ambiguous. Germline assignment: CDR1 LGHNT and CDR2 FRNRAP. The CDR3 totals 14 residues. V lost 5 bases and J lost 3, with 13 bases in between.

The chain employs TRBV7-6 and TRBJ2-7; D gene uncertain. Germline V CDR1 and CDR2: SGHVS, FNYEAQ. The length of the CDR3 is 12 residues. Trimming left V 5 bases short and J 3 bases short, with 8 bases between. The CDR3 DNA is TGTGCCAGCAGCGAGAATTACTACGAGCAGTACTTC. Its translation is CASSENYYEQYF.